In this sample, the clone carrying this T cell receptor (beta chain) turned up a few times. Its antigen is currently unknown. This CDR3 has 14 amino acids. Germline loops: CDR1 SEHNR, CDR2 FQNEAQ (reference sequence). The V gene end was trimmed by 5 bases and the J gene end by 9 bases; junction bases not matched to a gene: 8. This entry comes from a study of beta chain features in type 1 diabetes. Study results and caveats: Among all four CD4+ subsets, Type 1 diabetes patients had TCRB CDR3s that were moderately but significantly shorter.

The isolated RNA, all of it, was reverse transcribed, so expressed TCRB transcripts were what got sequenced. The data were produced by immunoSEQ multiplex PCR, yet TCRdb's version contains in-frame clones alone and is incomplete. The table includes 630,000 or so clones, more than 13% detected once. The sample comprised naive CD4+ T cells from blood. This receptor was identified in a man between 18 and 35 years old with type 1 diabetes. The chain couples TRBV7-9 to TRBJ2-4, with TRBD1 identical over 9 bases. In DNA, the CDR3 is TGTGCCAGCAGCCCCTCAGACAGGGGGGGCATTCAGTACTTC. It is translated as CASSPSDRGGIQYF. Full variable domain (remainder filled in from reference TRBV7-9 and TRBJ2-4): DTGVSQNPRHKITKRGQNVTFRCDPISEHNRLYWYRQTLGQGPEFLTYFQNEAQLEKSRLLSDRFSAERPKGSFSTLEIQRTEQGDSAMYLCASSPSDRGGIQYFGAGTRLSVL.